These T cell receptor beta chains were read from a single sample in a study of T cell repertoires in cytomegalovirus infection. TCRdb passed the reads through MiXCR, listing each CDR3 protein once. The sample consists of 570,000 or so distinct CDR3 sequences, around two fifths of them appearing once. These TCRs are of unknown antigen specificity. This sample comprised cultured PBMCs, obtained from culture after CMV antigen stimulation. The receptors stem from a human donor in good health (CMV status not recorded). Some clones in this sample may be carry-over from other donors' samples. Both conserved end residues are trimmed from each CDR3.

>TRBJ1-2|14|TRBV7-3
ASSLLSGRANYGYT
>TRBJ1-5|11|TRBV19
ASSIRGPQPQH
>TRBJ1-2|11|TRBV6-6
ASSYTAYYGYT
>TRBJ1-2|14|TRBV4-3
ASSQDGPPHNYGYT
>TRBJ2-3|13|TRBV7-2
ASSLVSGGQDTQY
>TRBJ2-3|14|TRBV4-2
ASSPLRDGKTDTQY
>TRBJ2-1|16|TRBV7-9
ASSRGDRGAKNWNEQF
>TRBJ1-5|13|TRBV7-8
ASSLSTGGIQPQH
>TRBJ1-4|12|TRBV7-8
ASSLVEANEKLF
>TRBJ2-1|15|TRBV7-2
ASSSRTLAGGENEQF
>TRBJ2-1|14|TRBV7-3
ASRVVLGTSGDEQF
>TRBJ2-1|12|TRBV3-1
ASSQDSAGDEQF
>TRBJ2-2|16|TRBV2
ASGQKRGQVMNTGELF
>TRBJ2-5|14|TRBV7-8
ASSFQTGQVQETQY
>TRBJ1-5|12|TRBV12-3/TRBV12-4
ASSSLTRNQPQH
>TRBJ1-4|14|TRBV11-2
ASSLAGSATNEKLF
>TRBJ2-6|13|TRBV4-1
ASSPFEVGANVLT
>TRBJ2-7|9|TRBV28
ASTTSYEQY
>TRBJ2-1|12|TRBV29-1
SVVGGTLYNEQF
>TRBJ1-5|11|TRBV6-1
ASSGGTGQPQH
>TRBJ1-4|12|TRBV11-1
ASSSDGGGEKLF
>TRBJ2-7|15|TRBV6-2/TRBV6-3
ASSRRVPTGVPYEQY
>TRBJ2-3|13|TRBV4-1
ASSRLVQSTDTQY
>TRBJ1-2|16|TRBV4-1
ASSHVISFRQANDGYT